The 20 T cell receptor beta chains in this list originate from one sample, sequenced in a study of blood T cell repertoires in COVID-19. Measured with immunoSEQ multiplex PCR; TCRdb has only the in-frame clones, and not every one. The profile shows 95,000 to 110,000 clones, roughly 90% of them singletons. Sequencing was done on a sample of peripheral blood. All receptors derive from a human donor in a cohort sampled during active COVID-19.

In its sample, this clone was seen once. This chain links TRBV10-3 with TRBJ1-1; D call uncertain. Deletions cut 0 bases from V and 13 bases from J, with 12 bases between. The CDR3 is 12 residues long. The V gene's germline CDR1 is ENHRY and CDR2 SYGVKD. CDR3 nucleotides: TGTGCCATCAGTGAGTCTGAGACACGGGGTTTCTTT. Protein sequence: CAISESETRGFF.

The gene calls are TRBV19 and TRBJ1-1, with D possibly being TRBD1 (5 bases). The CDR3 sequence is 13 residues long. Trimming left V 7 bases short and J 1 base short, with 10 bases between. From germline, CDR1 is LNHDA and CDR2 SQIVND (reference sequence). CDR3 residues: CASMMGGNTEAFF. CDR3 DNA: TGTGCCAGTATGATGGGGGGGAACACTGAAGCTTTCTTT. The complete variable domain, with remaining parts taken from reference TRBV19 and TRBJ1-1, reads DGGITQSPKYLFRKEGQNVTLSCEQNLNHDAMYWYRQDPGQGLRLIYYSQIVNDFQKGDIAEGYSVSREKKESFPLTVTSAQKNPTAFYLCASMMGGNTEAFFGQGTRLTVV.

The gene calls are TRBV7-6 and TRBJ1-1; D is undetermined. With 6 bases removed from V and 1 base from J, the gap between germline ends came to 6 bases. CDR1 and CDR2 (germline): SGHVS, FNYEAQ. The CDR3 length is 12 residues. CDR3 DNA sequence: TGTGCCAGCAGAAACAGGAACACTGAAGCTTTCTTT. Translated: CASRNRNTEAFF.

The rearrangement links TRBV7-2 to TRBJ2-1, with a weak D call TRBD2 (6 bases). The CDR3 extends over 13 amino acids. The ends were cut back, 4 bases at V and 9 bases at J, with 13 bases in the middle. The V gene's germline CDR1 is SGHTA and CDR2 FQGNSA. The CDR3 protein is CASSSGTGSEQFF. For the CDR3, the DNA is TGTGCCAGCAGCTCGGGGACTGGCAGTGAGCAGTTCTTC.

The chain employs TRBV7-8 and TRBJ1-6; D perhaps matches TRBD1 (6 bases). The CDR3 extends over 17 amino acids. Germline assignment: CDR1 SGHVS and CDR2 FQNEAQ. The ends were cut back, 1 base at V and 1 base at J, with 11 bases in the middle. DNA for the CDR3: TGTGCCAGCAGCTTAGACGGGGGGCGGTCCTATAATTCACCCCTCCACTTT. This sequence encodes CASSLDGGRSYNSPLHF.

This sequence joins TRBV19 and TRBJ2-4, with a tentative D call TRBD2 (6 bases). This CDR3 is built from 16 residues. Trimming took off 3 bases at V and 0 bases at J, with 12 bases between the two ends. The V gene's germline CDR1 is LNHDA and CDR2 SQIVND (reference sequence). Written as DNA, the CDR3 is TGTGCCAGTAGTATGGGAGGTAGCGTAGCCAAAAACATTCAGTACTTC. Protein product: CASSMGGSVAKNIQYF. Based on the CDR3 plus reference TRBV19 and TRBJ2-4, the full variable domain is DGGITQSPKYLFRKEGQNVTLSCEQNLNHDAMYWYRQDPGQGLRLIYYSQIVNDFQKGDIAEGYSVSREKKESFPLTVTSAQKNPTAFYLCASSMGGSVAKNIQYFGAGTRLSVL.

The chain joins TRBV11-2 to TRBJ1-2; a weak D match, TRBD1 (5 bases). V was cut by 8 bases and J by 8 bases, with 15 bases left in between. The CDR3 extends over 12 amino acids. CDR1 is SGHAT, CDR2 FQNNGV, per germline. The CDR3 reads CASQGLSIGYTF. Here the CDR3 DNA reads TGTGCCAGCCAGGGCCTGTCGATCGGCTACACCTTC.

This chain uses TRBV19 with TRBJ1-2; the match to TRBD1 covers 9 bases. V was clipped by 3 bases and J by 4 bases; unmatched bases: 15. CDR1 and CDR2 from the germline V gene are LNHDA and SQIVND (reference sequence). The CDR3 length is 18 residues. CDR3 sequence (DNA): TGTGCCAGTAGTATGACTTTACCGGGACAGGGCTATTCCTATGGCTACACCTTC. Its translation is CASSMTLPGQGYSYGYTF.

This chain connects TRBV28 to TRBJ2-7; D is undetermined. The germline V gene encodes CDR1 MDHEN and CDR2 SYDVKM. The V end was cut by 4 bases, the J end by 6 bases, with 13 bases between. The CDR3 is 13 amino acids. This chain's CDR3 is CASSYGVPTEQYF. In DNA, the CDR3 is TGTGCCAGCAGTTATGGAGTCCCTACCGAGCAGTACTTC. Variable domain in full (rest from reference TRBV28 and TRBJ2-7): DVKVTQSSRYLVKRTGEKVFLECVQDMDHENMFWYRQDPGLGLRLIYFSYDVKMKEKGDIPEGYSVSREKKERFSLILESASTNQTSMYLCASSYGVPTEQYFGPGTRLTVT.

This clone was counted once. CDR3 sequence reads: CASSQRGGLAGSTGELFF. CDR3 DNA: TGTGCCAGCAGCCAAAGGGGGGGACTAGCGGGGAGTACCGGGGAGCTGTTTTTT. The V gene is TRBV3-1 (or the pseudogene TRBV3-2), the J gene TRBJ2-2, with 13 bases that match TRBD2. Per germline, CDR1 LGHDT and CDR2 YNNKEL (reference sequence). The CDR3 sequence is 18 residues long. The V segment lost 2 bases and the J segment 5 bases; nucleotides outside the gene matches: 8.

The chain couples TRBV7-6 to TRBJ2-1; 7 nucleotides agree with TRBD2. J lost 2 bases, V lost 2 bases, and 9 bases had no gene match. The CDR3 is 17 residues long. The V gene's germline CDR1 is SGHVS and CDR2 FNYEAQ. CDR3 residues: CASSLLSLAATYNEQFF. The CDR3 DNA sequence: TGTGCCAGCAGCTTATTGTCGCTAGCGGCAACCTACAATGAGCAGTTCTTC.

This chain links TRBV27 with TRBJ1-2, with no clear D. The V end lost 0 bases, the J end lost 4 bases, and 15 bases lay between the germline ends. CDR3 size: 16 residues. CDR1 and CDR2 (germline): MNHEY, SMNVEV (reference sequence). The CDR3 reads CASSLSRVPNPYGYTF. The DNA of the CDR3 is TGTGCCAGCAGTTTATCGAGGGTGCCTAACCCCTATGGCTACACCTTC.

This chain uses TRBV7-2 with TRBJ2-3, with D hard to call. The germline V gene has CDR1 SGHTA and CDR2 FQGNSA. V lost 7 bases and J lost 8, with 16 bases in between. This CDR3 region has 13 residues. The CDR3: CASIEAPSVTQYF. DNA of the CDR3: TGTGCCAGCATCGAAGCACCCTCCGTTACGCAGTATTTT. Full variable domain (rest looked up from reference TRBV7-2 and TRBJ2-3): GAGVSQSPSNKVTEKGKDVELRCDPISGHTALYWYRQSLGQGLEFLIYFQGNSAPDKSGLPSDRFSAERTGGSVSTLTIQRTQQEDSAVYLCASIEAPSVTQYFGPGTRLTVL.

The gene calls are TRBV14 and TRBJ2-5, with 8 bases lining up with TRBD2. The junction had 10 bases not matched to a gene; V was cut back by 1 base and J by 0 bases. The length of the CDR3 is 18 residues. Per the germline V gene, CDR1 is SGHDN and CDR2 is FVKESK. This chain's CDR3 is CASSQGTSGIRYQETQYF. CDR3 DNA: TGTGCCAGCAGCCAAGGAACTAGCGGTATCCGATACCAAGAGACCCAGTACTTC.

This clone was detected only once. This chain joins TRBV6-5 and TRBJ2-7; a weak D match, TRBD1 (7 bases). V lost 6 bases to trimming and J lost 6 bases, with 12 bases between them. The CDR3 has 12 amino acids. The V gene's germline CDR1 is MNHEY and CDR2 SVGAGI. The CDR3 region is CASSRQGGEQYF. The CDR3, as DNA: TGTGCCAGCAGCCGACAGGGAGGCGAGCAGTACTTC.

The chain is built from TRBV11-3 and TRBJ2-1; unclear D gene. Germline V gene sequence: CDR1 SGHNT, CDR2 YENEEA. Trimming stripped 5 bases from V and 5 bases from J, with 4 bases between. The CDR3 extends over 11 amino acids. CDR3 sequence reads: CASSENNEQFF. CDR3 DNA sequence: TGTGCCAGCAGCGAGAACAATGAGCAGTTCTTC. The full variable domain, rest sourced from reference TRBV11-3 and TRBJ2-1, is EAGVVQSPRYKIIEKKQPVAFWCNPISGHNTLYWYLQNLGQGPELLIRYENEEAVDDSQLPKDRFSAERLKGVDSTLKIQPAELGDSAVYLCASSENNEQFFGPGTRLTVL.

The V gene is TRBV28, the J gene TRBJ2-7, with D possibly TRBD1 on 5 matching bases. Germline assignment: CDR1 MDHEN and CDR2 SYDVKM. V lost 5 bases and J 6 bases, leaving 17 bases between the germline ends. The CDR3 covers 14 residues. The CDR3 nucleotides read TGTGCCAGCAGTCCCCGGGCTTACAGGATCGAGCAGTACTTC. This codes for CASSPRAYRIEQYF.

This chain links TRBV30 with TRBJ2-3, with 10 bases identical to TRBD2. Trimming removed 6 bases from V and 6 bases from J; junction bases left unmatched: 3. The CDR3 sequence is 12 residues long. Per the germline V gene, CDR1 is GTSNPN and CDR2 is SVGIG (reference sequence). CDR3 sequence (DNA): TGTGCCTGCCTAGCGGGAGCGGATACGCAGTATTTT. Amino acid sequence: CACLAGADTQYF.

The chain joins TRBV18 to TRBJ1-2, with unresolved D. Germline CDR1 KGHSH, CDR2 LQKENI. The CDR3 extends over 14 amino acids. Trimming took 2 bases from V and 6 from J, leaving 13 bases between them. The CDR3 DNA reads TGTGCCAGCTCACCAGGGGAAGGGAGTGATGGCTACACCTTC. This encodes CASSPGEGSDGYTF.

A single count supports this clone. The rearrangement joins TRBV2 to TRBJ2-1, with 10 bases identical to TRBD1. This CDR3 is 16 amino acids long. Germline CDR1 reads SNHLY; CDR2 reads FYNNEI. V lost 6 bases to trimming and J lost 4 bases; unmatched junction nucleotides: 9. DNA for the CDR3: TGTGCCAGCAGCCAAATTCCGGGACAGGGGTACAATGAGCAGTTCTTC. It encodes CASSQIPGQGYNEQFF.